Listed below are T cell receptor beta chains from one sample, sequenced in a study of blood T cell repertoires in COVID-19. The repertoire was sequenced with immunoSEQ multiplex PCR; TCRdb's copy has only in-frame clones and lacks some. The top ten hold 25% to 35% of the sample, which has 84,000 or so clones, 65% to 85% seen once. The sequencing input was peripheral blood. The receptor source for this set is a woman of 80 years or more with acute or convalescent COVID-19. The CDR3 runs from the conserved cysteine through the conserved F or W. The D gene is left open where the match is weak. A clone size is listed for some rows: how often the clone was seen (once, few, many), or a class if it is expanded.

TRBJ1-5	TRBV6-5	.	few	CASSYSRYQPQHF	TGTGCCAGCAGTTACTCGAGGTATCAGCCCCAGCATTTT
TRBJ2-3	TRBV21-1	.	.	CASSIPGQASTDTQYF	TGTGCCAGCAGCATCCCGGGACAGGCAAGCACAGATACGCAGTATTTT
TRBJ1-1	TRBV20-1	.	.	CSAGSQTEAFF	TGCAGTGCGGGGAGCCAGACTGAAGCTTTCTTT
TRBJ2-3	TRBV2	.	.	CASSREPDTQYF	TGTGCCAGCAGTCGAGAACCAGATACGCAGTATTTT
TRBJ2-3	TRBV24-1	TRBD2	.	CATSGSGAGDTQYF	TGTGCCACCAGTGGTAGCGGGGCCGGGGATACGCAGTATTTT
TRBJ2-6	TRBV11-3	.	.	CASSPGRGDSSGANVLTF	TGTGCCAGCAGCCCGGGACGCGGGGACTCCTCTGGGGCCAACGTCCTGACTTTC
TRBJ1-3	TRBV5-1	.	.	CASSLDRQSSGNTIYF	TGCGCCAGCAGTTTGGACAGACAGAGCTCTGGAAACACCATATATTTT
TRBJ2-3	TRBV5-4	.	.	CASSLVSAGAIDTQYF	TGTGCCAGCAGCTTGGTCTCTGCAGGGGCGATAGATACGCAGTATTTT
TRBJ1-2	TRBV12-3/TRBV12-4	.	.	CASSSTFYGYTF	TGTGCCAGCAGTTCGACATTCTATGGCTACACCTTC
TRBJ1-6	TRBV5-1	TRBD1	.	CASSGGQGEGPLHF	TGCGCCAGCAGCGGGGGACAGGGTGAAGGACCCCTCCACTTT
TRBJ2-5	TRBV18	.	.	CASSPNREFQETQYF	TGTGCCAGCTCACCAAATAGGGAGTTCCAAGAGACCCAGTACTTC
TRBJ2-5	TRBV2	TRBD1	few	CASSMTGGQETQYF	TGTGCCAGCAGTATGACAGGGGGCCAAGAGACCCAGTACTTC
TRBJ1-5	TRBV15	.	.	CATSLQGSRSQPQHF	TGTGCCACCAGCTTGCAGGGTTCGCGGAGTCAGCCCCAGCATTTT
TRBJ1-3	TRBV18	TRBD1	.	CASSPGTGVSGNTIYF	TGTGCCAGCTCACCAGGGACAGGGGTCTCTGGAAACACCATATATTTT
TRBJ2-1	TRBV5-6	TRBD2	.	CASSLLAGAWNEQFF	TGTGCCAGCAGCTTGTTGGCGGGAGCGTGGAATGAGCAGTTCTTC
TRBJ2-5	TRBV19	.	.	CASSLQAGNQETQYF	TGTGCCAGTAGTCTCCAGGCAGGGAACCAAGAGACCCAGTACTTC
TRBJ1-5	TRBV19	TRBD1	.	CASSHVRGYGPQHF	TGTGCCAGTAGCCATGTCAGGGGGTACGGTCCCCAGCATTTT
TRBJ1-2	TRBV30	TRBD1	.	CAWSVVRGNYGYTF	TGTGCCTGGAGTGTAGTCAGGGGGAACTATGGCTACACCTTC
TRBJ2-3	TRBV29-1	TRBD2	.	CSVHTSGRAGADTQYF	TGCAGCGTCCATACTAGCGGGAGGGCCGGTGCAGATACGCAGTATTTT
TRBJ2-2	TRBV28	TRBD1	.	CASSLWGRGTGELFF	TGTGCCAGCAGTTTATGGGGCAGGGGGACCGGGGAGCTGTTTTTT
TRBJ2-3	TRBV11-2	TRBD2	.	CASTTAGGPNTQYF	TGTGCCAGCACCACAGCGGGAGGGCCAAATACGCAGTATTTT
TRBJ1-3	TRBV9	.	.	CASSAPQGTSGNTIYF	TGTGCCAGCAGCGCACCTCAGGGGACCTCTGGAAACACCATATATTTT
TRBJ2-7	TRBV5-5	.	.	CASSLAPSEAYEQYF	TGTGCCAGCAGCTTGGCGCCTAGCGAGGCCTACGAGCAGTACTTC
TRBJ1-2	TRBV6-5	.	.	CASSWTTNYGYTF	TGTGCCAGCAGCTGGACAACTAACTATGGCTACACCTTC
TRBJ1-2	TRBV7-9	.	few	CASTRGEGYTF	TGTGCCAGCACCCGAGGCGAGGGCTACACCTTC
TRBJ2-2	TRBV7-9	TRBD2	.	CASIQGSGSVAGELFF	TGTGCCAGCATTCAAGGGAGCGGGAGTGTCGCCGGGGAGCTGTTTTTT
TRBJ2-1	TRBV7-2	TRBD2	.	CASRRTSGNEQFF	TGTGCCAGCAGACGGACTAGCGGGAATGAGCAGTTCTTC
TRBJ2-5	TRBV19	TRBD1	.	CASSGTGGDVPQYF	TGTGCCAGTAGTGGAACAGGGGGTGATGTCCCCCAGTACTTC
TRBJ2-2	TRBV5-6	TRBD1	.	CASQDRVVLGELFF	TGTGCCAGCCAAGACAGGGTAGTGCTCGGGGAGCTGTTTTTT
TRBJ2-5	TRBV4-2	.	.	CASSQFLGAETQYF	TGTGCCAGCAGCCAATTCCTTGGGGCAGAGACCCAGTACTTC
TRBJ2-1	TRBV7-2	.	.	CASSVRQSGFNEQFF	TGTGCCAGCAGCGTTCGACAGAGTGGATTTAATGAGCAGTTCTTC
TRBJ2-1	TRBV24-1	.	.	CATSDQGFYEQFF	TGTGCCACCAGTGATCAGGGTTTCTATGAGCAGTTCTTC
TRBJ2-7	TRBV19	TRBD2	.	CASSIEASGSYEQYF	TGTGCCAGTAGTATAGAGGCTAGCGGTTCCTACGAGCAGTACTTC
TRBJ1-2	TRBV5-1	TRBD1	.	CASSPGQGLSGYTF	TGCGCCAGCAGCCCTGGACAGGGGCTGTCTGGCTACACCTTC
TRBJ1-5	TRBV10-3	.	.	CAISESYRARGNQPQHF	TGTGCCATCAGTGAGTCTTACAGGGCGAGAGGCAATCAGCCCCAGCATTTT
TRBJ1-3	TRBV2	TRBD1	.	CASRGQLGNTIYF	TGTGCCAGCCGGGGACAGTTAGGAAACACCATATATTTT
TRBJ2-3	TRBV28	.	.	CASSLQQNTQYF	TGTGCCAGCAGTTTACAACAGAATACGCAGTATTTT
TRBJ2-3	TRBV7-9	.	.	CASSYLYGGSSSTDTQYF	TGTGCCAGCAGCTACCTTTACGGAGGCTCATCTAGCACAGATACGCAGTATTTT
TRBJ2-2	TRBV6-2/TRBV6-3	.	once	CASSYGRGMGTGELFF	TGTGCCAGCAGTTACGGAAGGGGAATGGGCACCGGGGAGCTGTTTTTT
TRBJ2-7	TRBV10-3	TRBD2	.	CAINAGETYEQYF	TGTGCCATCAATGCGGGGGAGACGTACGAGCAGTACTTC
TRBJ2-5	TRBV11-3	TRBD2	.	CASSVFSGRAGETQYF	TGTGCCAGCAGCGTATTTAGCGGGAGGGCCGGGGAGACCCAGTACTTC
TRBJ2-6	TRBV5-6	TRBD1	.	CASSWTGGTGANVLTF	TGTGCCAGCAGCTGGACAGGGGGAACTGGGGCCAACGTCCTGACTTTC
TRBJ2-7	TRBV18	.	.	CASSQLTSSHEQYF	TGTGCCAGCTCCCAACTAACTAGCTCCCACGAGCAGTACTTC
TRBJ1-4	TRBV29-1	TRBD1	.	CSVGEGTANEKLFF	TGCAGCGTTGGGGAAGGGACAGCGAATGAAAAACTGTTTTTT
TRBJ1-1	TRBV29-1	.	few	CSVAGGPNTEAFF	TGCAGCGTAGCCGGGGGACCAAACACTGAAGCTTTCTTT
TRBJ2-3	TRBV7-2	.	.	CASSSYTDTQYF	TGTGCCAGCAGTTCCTACACAGATACGCAGTATTTT
TRBJ2-7	TRBV3-1/TRBV3-2	TRBD2	.	CASSQVSAGGPHGGQYF	TGTGCCAGCAGCCAAGTCTCGGCGGGAGGGCCCCATGGTGGGCAGTACTTC
TRBJ1-1	TRBV5-1	TRBD1	.	CASSPVRGNGEAFF	TGCGCCAGCAGCCCAGTCAGGGGGAATGGTGAAGCTTTCTTT
TRBJ2-2	TRBV2	TRBD1	.	CASSRDRGSWDTGELFF	TGTGCCAGCAGCCGGGACAGGGGGAGTTGGGACACCGGGGAGCTGTTTTTT
TRBJ2-6	TRBV18	TRBD1	.	CASSRTGSGANVLTF	TGTGCCAGCTCACGGACAGGTTCTGGGGCCAACGTCCTGACTTTC
TRBJ2-5	TRBV5-4	.	.	CASSLIDSYQETQYF	TGTGCCAGCAGCTTAATTGACTCGTACCAAGAGACCCAGTACTTC
TRBJ2-5	TRBV29-1	.	.	CSVRTNQETQYF	TGCAGCGTTAGGACAAATCAAGAGACCCAGTACTTC
TRBJ2-2	TRBV5-1	TRBD2	.	CASSLLLLAGAGTGELFF	TGCGCCAGCAGCTTGCTCTTATTAGCGGGAGCGGGTACCGGGGAGCTGTTTTTT
TRBJ2-1	TRBV18	TRBD1	.	CASSQGQGIYNEQFF	TGTGCCAGCTCACAAGGACAGGGGATCTACAATGAGCAGTTCTTC